The 24 T cell receptor beta chains reported below all come from one sample, sequenced in a study of cytomegalovirus exposure and HLA in healthy donors. Only in-frame clones appear in the TCRdb table, and some are missing; sequencing was by immunoSEQ multiplex PCR. The sample has about 200,000 clones, 81% seen once. The sequenced sample consisted of PBMCs. These receptors originate from a woman aged 25-40 years in good health and CMV-seronegative.

The V call is TRBV5-8, the J call TRBJ1-5; D unclear. CDR3 length equals 15 residues. The V end was cut by 0 bases, the J end by 1 base, with 8 bases between. CDR1 and CDR2 (germline): SGHTS, YDEGEE. CDR3 coding DNA: TGTGCCAGCAGCTTGGGACACCTAAGCAATCAGCCCCAGCATTTT. This translates into CASSLGHLSNQPQHF.

This sequence joins TRBV19 and TRBJ2-3, with 10 nucleotides matching TRBD1. CDR3 length equals 13 residues. Germline values: CDR1 LNHDA, CDR2 SQIVND (reference sequence). Trimming at V came to 10 bases and at J to 6 bases, leaving 7 bases not matched to a gene. CDR3 nucleotides: TGTGCCACCCACCAGGACAGGGGGGATACGCAGTATTTT. It specifies CATHQDRGDTQYF.

The chain employs TRBV6-1 and TRBJ2-7; TRBD1 matches at 8 bases. This CDR3 is 16 amino acids long. J lost 5 bases, V lost 3 bases, and 12 bases had no gene match. Per germline, CDR1 MNHNS and CDR2 SASEGT. The CDR3 spells CASSEGAGTGFNEQYF. In DNA form, the CDR3 reads TGTGCCAGCAGTGAGGGGGCAGGGACAGGATTTAACGAGCAGTACTTC.

This clone was detected once. The chain links TRBV5-8 to TRBJ1-3; maybe TRBD1 (5 bases). Germline V lookup: CDR1 SGHTS, CDR2 YDEGEE. V dropped 0 bases and J dropped 2 bases, with 12 bases sitting between them. The CDR3 covers 16 residues. CDR3 in amino acids: CASSLGSPGAGNTIYF. DNA for the CDR3: TGTGCCAGCAGCTTGGGCTCGCCGGGGGCTGGAAACACCATATATTTT.

The rearrangement joins TRBV9 to TRBJ2-1; TRBD2 is a possible D gene (5 bases). The CDR3 contains 15 residues. Trimming took 0 bases from V and 7 from J, leaving 14 bases between them. Germline CDR1 reads SGDLS; CDR2 reads YYNGEE. CDR3 DNA: TGTGCCAGCAGCGTAGCTATGGACTCCAGTAATGAGCAGTTCTTC. It translates to CASSVAMDSSNEQFF.

The rearrangement joins TRBV10-1 to TRBJ2-1; 8 bases are a match to TRBD2. This CDR3 is 15 amino acids long. CDR1 WNHNN and CDR2 SYGVQD come from the germline V gene (reference sequence). After removal of 5 bases from V and 6 bases from J, the junction contained 9 bases not matched to a gene. The CDR3: CASSLSGSMFNEQFF. The CDR3 nucleotides read TGCGCCAGCAGTTTAAGCGGGAGCATGTTCAATGAGCAGTTCTTC.

The V gene is TRBV27, the J gene TRBJ2-7; tentative D call: TRBD1 (6 bases). CDR1 and CDR2 from the germline V gene are MNHEY and SMNVEV (reference sequence). V shed 0 bases and J shed 2 bases, with 8 bases lying between them. This CDR3 comprises 14 residues. In nucleotides, the CDR3 is TGTGCCAGCAGTTTATCCCGGGACACCTACGAGCAGTACTTC. Its translation is CASSLSRDTYEQYF.

V and J are TRBV30 and TRBJ2-4; weak D call: TRBD1 (6 bases). V lost 3 bases and J lost 4, with 22 bases in between. Per the germline V gene, CDR1 is GTSNPN and CDR2 is SVGIG (reference sequence). The CDR3 has 17 residues. CDR3 residues: CAWRRYRASGWKNIQYF. The DNA of the CDR3 is TGTGCCTGGAGGCGGTACAGGGCGTCCGGGTGGAAAAACATTCAGTACTTC.

The chain recombines TRBV5-1 with TRBJ2-5; 7 bases map to TRBD1. The CDR3 runs to 14 residues. The ends lost 4 bases at V and 5 bases at J; junction bases unmatched: 8. Germline-derived CDR1 and CDR2 are SGHRS and YFSETQ. The CDR3 DNA sequence: TGCGCCAGCAGCCCAAGACAGGGTTTGGAGACCCAGTACTTC. This codes for CASSPRQGLETQYF.

This chain links TRBV6-1 with TRBJ1-2; no clear D gene. V shed 3 bases and J shed 5 bases, with 10 bases lying between them. The CDR3 has 13 residues. Germline V gives CDR1 MNHNS, CDR2 SASEGT. The chain's CDR3 is CASSESPGYGYTF. The CDR3 nucleotides read TGTGCCAGCAGTGAGAGTCCGGGTTATGGCTACACCTTC.

The J gene is TRBJ1-5, the V gene TRBV19; a weak D match, TRBD1 (5 bases). The CDR3 loop spans 14 amino acids. Germline-derived CDR1 and CDR2 are LNHDA and SQIVND (reference sequence). Between the trimmed V and J ends, which lost 7 bases and 0 bases, there was a span of 10 bases. The CDR3 is CASTTVHSNQPQHF. The DNA for the CDR3 is TGTGCCAGTACGACAGTCCATAGCAATCAGCCCCAGCATTTT.

The chain recombines TRBV6-5 with TRBJ1-4; D is uncertain. V lost 4 bases, J lost 7 bases, and 7 bases lay in between. The germline gives CDR1 MNHEY, CDR2 SVGAGI. There are 12 residues in the CDR3. The CDR3 coding sequence is TGTGCCAGCAGTTCTCCCAGTGAAAAACTGTTTTTT. Translated, it gives CASSSPSEKLFF.

The chain uses TRBV25-1 and TRBJ1-3; 8 bases fit TRBD1. Unmatched junction bases numbered 4, after V lost 7 bases and J lost 2 bases. The CDR3 length is 14 residues. Germline CDR1 is MGHDK and CDR2 is SYGVNS. The CDR3 loop is CASTETGAGNTIYF. In DNA, the CDR3 is TGTGCCAGCACCGAGACAGGGGCTGGAAACACCATATATTTT.

The chain joins TRBV6-5 to TRBJ1-1, with D uncertain. Germline V gene data show CDR1 as MNHEY and CDR2 as SVGAGI. The V end lost 3 bases, the J end lost 3 bases, and 8 bases lay between the germline ends. The CDR3 contains 13 residues. The CDR3 sequence is CASSYLIDTEAFF. CDR3 coding DNA: TGTGCCAGCAGTTATCTTATAGACACTGAAGCTTTCTTT.

The V gene is TRBV27, the J gene TRBJ2-1, with 7 bases matching TRBD2. Germline V gene data show CDR1 as MNHEY and CDR2 as SMNVEV (reference sequence). This CDR3 comprises 16 residues. The ends lost 3 bases at V and 5 bases at J; junction bases unmatched: 10. In DNA form, the CDR3 reads TGTGCCAGCAGTTTCCGGGCTCTAGCGGCTAACAATGAGCAGTTCTTC. Translating gives CASSFRALAANNEQFF.

The rearrangement links TRBV2 to TRBJ1-1; D is possibly TRBD1 (5 bases). CDR3 length: 15 residues. In germline, CDR1 is SNHLY, CDR2 FYNNEI. The V gene lost 2 bases and the J gene lost 4 bases, with 14 bases spanning the gap. The CDR3 region is CASSEIGQGITEAFF. In DNA form, the CDR3 reads TGTGCCAGCAGTGAAATCGGGCAGGGAATCACTGAAGCTTTCTTT. Drawing the rest from reference TRBV2 and TRBJ1-1, the complete variable domain is EPEVTQTPSHQVTQMGQEVILRCVPISNHLYFYWYRQILGQKVEFLVSFYNNEISEKSEIFDDQFSVERPDGSNFTLKIRSTKLEDSAMYFCASSEIGQGITEAFFGQGTRLTVV.

The V call is TRBV5-1, the J call TRBJ2-7; 9 bases line up with TRBD2. CDR1 is SGHRS, CDR2 YFSETQ, per germline. The CDR3 extends over 14 amino acids. After removal of 5 bases from V and 6 bases from J, the junction contained 9 bases not matched to a gene. The CDR3 here is CASRLIAGVSEQYF. As DNA, the CDR3 is TGCGCCAGCAGACTCATAGCGGGAGTAAGCGAGCAGTACTTC. The full variable domain, rest sourced from reference TRBV5-1 and TRBJ2-7, is KAGVTQTPRYLIKTRGQQVTLSCSPISGHRSVSWYQQTPGQGLQFLFEYFSETQRNKGNFPGRFSGRQFSNSRSEMNVSTLELGDSALYLCASRLIAGVSEQYFGPGTRLTVT.

The chain carries TRBV27 and TRBJ1-5, with 9 positions matching TRBD1. CDR1 is MNHEY and CDR2 is SMNVEV in the germline V gene (reference sequence). V lost 3 bases to trimming and J lost 6 bases; unmatched junction nucleotides: 9. CDR3 length: 16 residues. CDR3: CASSFRPDRGSQPQHF. The CDR3 DNA reads TGTGCCAGCAGTTTCCGCCCGGACAGGGGAAGTCAGCCCCAGCATTTT.

The chain employs TRBV9 and TRBJ1-1, with D hard to call. The germline gives CDR1 SGDLS, CDR2 YYNGEE. This CDR3 comprises 13 residues. V shed 0 bases and J shed 7 bases, with 10 bases lying between them. The CDR3 nucleotides are TGTGCCAGCAGCGTAGGGGGAGGCCTTGAAGCTTTCTTT. This gives the protein CASSVGGGLEAFF.

This clone was detected once. The chain couples TRBV11-3 to TRBJ2-5; D is unclear. V lost 5 bases, J lost 2 bases, and 6 bases lay in between. Germline V gene lookup returns CDR1 SGHNT and CDR2 YENEEA. The CDR3 is 12 amino acids. The DNA for the CDR3 is TGTGCCAGCAGCCAGACTCAAGAGACCCAGTACTTC. It is translated as CASSQTQETQYF.

This clone was counted once. This chain joins TRBV19 and TRBJ2-3; D is possibly TRBD1 (7 bases). The V gene's germline CDR1 is LNHDA and CDR2 SQIVND (reference sequence). The CDR3 is 16 amino acids. Trimming stripped 7 bases from V and 2 bases from J, with 19 bases between. The CDR3 nucleotides are TGTGCCAGTATCCCCCGCCAGGGGGGCCCCACAGATACGCAGTATTTT. The encoded protein is CASIPRQGGPTDTQYF. Filled out from reference TRBV19 and TRBJ2-3, the complete variable domain reads DGGITQSPKYLFRKEGQNVTLSCEQNLNHDAMYWYRQDPGQGLRLIYYSQIVNDFQKGDIAEGYSVSREKKESFPLTVTSAQKNPTAFYLCASIPRQGGPTDTQYFGPGTRLTVL.

The V gene is TRBV28, the J gene TRBJ1-1, with D tentatively TRBD1 (5 bases). There are 14 residues in the CDR3. CDR1 is MDHEN and CDR2 is SYDVKM in the germline V gene. V was pared by 6 bases and J by 1 base, with 12 bases between. In DNA, the CDR3 is TGTGCCAGCAGACTCACTCAGGGGAACACTGAAGCTTTCTTT. This gives the protein CASRLTQGNTEAFF.

This chain connects TRBV7-6 to TRBJ2-7; 10 bases line up with TRBD1. V dropped 0 bases and J dropped 5; count of bases not matched to a gene: 10. The CDR3 covers 17 residues. The germline CDR1 and CDR2 sequences are SGHVS and FNYEAQ. For the CDR3, the DNA is TGTGCCAGCAGCTTAGCTTCCGCGGGACAGGGGTCGAACGAGCAGTACTTC. Its translation: CASSLASAGQGSNEQYF.

This chain links TRBV2 with TRBJ2-7, with D possibly being TRBD1 (6 bases). V gave up 6 bases and J gave up 1 base, with 13 bases separating them. This CDR3 contains 14 residues. Germline CDR1 reads SNHLY; CDR2 reads FYNNEI. CDR3 sequence (DNA): TGTGCCAGCAGATTGGACAGTCATTCCTACGAGCAGTACTTC. Protein product: CASRLDSHSYEQYF.